What follows describes a single T cell receptor beta chain. The data originate from a study of blood T cell repertoires in COVID-19. Only in-frame clones appear in the TCRdb table, and some are missing; sequencing was by immunoSEQ multiplex PCR. The data show hundreds of thousands of clones, roughly 87% seen once. CDR1 SGHRS and CDR2 YFSETQ come from the germline V gene. The CDR3 runs 14 residues. V lost 4 bases and J lost 8; bases outside the gene matches: 8. This receptor was identified in a woman in her twenties or thirties who had recovered from COVID-19. The sample was PBMCs or T cells enriched from blood (not recorded which). The chain carries TRBV5-1 and TRBJ2-4, with 8 positions matching TRBD1. The CDR3 DNA reads as TGCGCCAGCAGCCTGGCGACAGGGGTGGACATTCAGTACTTC. Protein sequence: CASSLATGVDIQYF.